Listed below are T cell receptor beta chains from one sample, sequenced in a study of T cell responses to AZD1222 COVID-19 vaccine. Measured with immunoSEQ multiplex PCR; TCRdb has only the in-frame clones, and not every one. Counted here are fewer than 100,000 clones, roughly 89% occurring once; the ten biggest clones make up roughly 9.1%. The specimen was peripheral blood, collected on day 0 of AZD1222 vaccination. The receptors stem from an adult in good health. Each CDR3 is given with its conserved first and last residue. The order of the fields is V gene, D gene, clone size, J gene, CDR3 protein, CDR3 DNA. D genes are given only for firm matches. A row's size may be missing; if present it is once, few, many or a size class.

TRBV5-1	NA	NA	TRBJ2-7	CASSLNSQSGEQYF	TGCGCCAGCAGCTTGAACAGTCAATCTGGGGAGCAGTACTTC
TRBV19	NA	NA	TRBJ1-5	CASSIVPQGLVQPQHF	TGTGCCAGTAGTATAGTCCCACAGGGATTAGTACAGCCCCAGCATTTT
TRBV2	TRBD1	NA	TRBJ1-2	CASSAGGNYGYTF	TGTGCCAGCAGTGCAGGGGGCAACTATGGCTACACCTTC
TRBV27	NA	NA	TRBJ1-2	CASSLNRANYGYTF	TGTGCCAGCAGTTTAAACAGGGCCAACTATGGCTACACCTTC
TRBV6-5	NA	NA	TRBJ2-5	CASSYSGGSQETQYF	TGTGCCAGCAGTTACTCTGGGGGCAGTCAAGAGACCCAGTACTTC
TRBV5-1	NA	NA	TRBJ2-3	CASSWKGADTQYF	TGCGCCAGCAGTTGGAAGGGTGCAGATACGCAGTATTTT
TRBV6-5	TRBD1	NA	TRBJ1-3	CASSRTGLDTIYF	TGTGCCAGCAGTAGGACAGGGTTAGACACCATATATTTT
TRBV7-8	NA	once	TRBJ1-6	CASSLALAGENSPLHF	TGTGCCAGCAGCTTAGCGTTAGCAGGGGAGAATTCACCCCTCCACTTT
TRBV2	NA	NA	TRBJ2-5	CASSVGIVRETQYF	TGTGCCAGCAGTGTAGGGATAGTTAGAGAGACCCAGTACTTC
TRBV27	NA	few	TRBJ1-4	CASSLSLHGYNEKLFF	TGTGCCAGCAGTTTATCCCTCCATGGATATAATGAAAAACTGTTTTTT
TRBV7-2	NA	few	TRBJ1-3	CASSDGRTSGNTIYF	TGTGCCAGCAGCGACGGACGGACCTCTGGAAACACCATATATTTT
TRBV27	NA	NA	TRBJ2-6	CASSLRTANSGANVLTF	TGTGCCAGCAGTCTACGGACGGCAAACTCTGGGGCCAACGTCCTGACTTTC
TRBV7-6	TRBD2	NA	TRBJ2-1	CASSPTREGEQFF	TGTGCCAGCAGCCCGACCCGGGAGGGAGAGCAGTTCTTC
TRBV7-9	NA	NA	TRBJ2-5	CASSVGSPETQYF	TGTGCCAGCAGTGTAGGGTCCCCAGAGACCCAGTACTTC
TRBV18	NA	NA	TRBJ2-7	CASSPPGGYEQYF	TGTGCCAGCTCACCACCGGGGGGCTACGAGCAGTACTTC
TRBV6-5	TRBD2	once	TRBJ2-1	CASSYLAGGLKEQFF	TGTGCCAGCAGTTACCTCGCGGGGGGGCTTAAGGAGCAGTTCTTC
TRBV3-1/TRBV3-2	TRBD1	NA	TRBJ2-7	CASSQNRGPEQYF	TGTGCCAGCAGCCAAAACAGGGGGCCTGAGCAGTACTTC
TRBV9	NA	NA	TRBJ1-2	CASSVASANYGYTF	TGTGCCAGCAGCGTCGCGTCAGCCAACTATGGCTACACCTTC
TRBV4-1	NA	NA	TRBJ2-7	CASSQWRGSSYEQYF	TGCGCCAGCAGCCAATGGAGGGGGAGCTCCTACGAGCAGTACTTC
TRBV6-2/TRBV6-3	NA	NA	TRBJ1-2	CASSYLWGPAYGYTF	TGTGCCAGCAGTTATCTCTGGGGACCAGCCTATGGCTACACCTTC
TRBV30	TRBD2	NA	TRBJ2-3	CAWSVLAGITDTQYF	TGTGCCTGGAGTGTGCTAGCGGGGATTACAGATACGCAGTATTTT
TRBV30	NA	NA	TRBJ1-1	CAWGRQNTEAFF	TGTGCCTGGGGGCGCCAAAACACTGAAGCTTTCTTT
TRBV5-1	TRBD2	NA	TRBJ2-7	CASSLAGGTVYEQYF	TGCGCCAGCAGCTTGGCGGGGGGGACGGTTTACGAGCAGTACTTC
TRBV10-1	NA	NA	TRBJ1-4	CASSGALSRLSEKLFF	TGCGCCAGCAGTGGGGCCCTGAGCAGGCTGAGTGAAAAACTGTTTTTT
TRBV6-7	TRBD2	NA	TRBJ2-4	CASSYPLAGGPVWAKNIQYF	TGTGCCAGCAGTTACCCGCTAGCGGGGGGGCCGGTTTGGGCCAAAAACATTCAGTACTTC
TRBV14	NA	NA	TRBJ1-4	CASSQKGGVEATNEKLFF	TGTGCCAGCAGCCAGAAGGGAGGAGTCGAGGCAACTAATGAAAAACTGTTTTTT